This record covers a single TCR beta chain. The antigen remains unidentified. This sample was included in a study of vaccination effects on CD4 cells after COVID-19. Study context: Participants received two doses of either the BNT162b2 or mRNA-1273 vaccine.

Generated by immunoSEQ multiplex PCR, the TCRdb table keeps only in-frame clones and is missing some. This table has just over 30,000 clones, roughly two thirds appearing once. ViraFEST expansion of antigen-specific CD4+ T cells with viral peptide pools preceded sequencing. A roughly ten-day culture period preceded the isolation of CD4+ T cells. In culture with roughly 10 IU/ml IL-2 and around 10 ug/ml peptides, PBMC were grown at a few million per well. The CDR3 is made up of 12 amino acids. Germline CDR1 SGHDT, CDR2 YYEEEE. V gave up 1 base and J gave up 7 bases, with 6 bases separating them. The gene calls are TRBV5-6 and TRBJ1-5; D is uncertain. The sequences come from CD4+ T cells from PBMCs cultured with HCoV-229E spike peptides, collected before COVID-19 vaccination. This TCR derives from a human donor who received a COVID-19 vaccine. DNA of the CDR3: TGTGCCAGCAGCTTGCCGAACCAGCCCCAGCATTTT. Residues: CASSLPNQPQHF.